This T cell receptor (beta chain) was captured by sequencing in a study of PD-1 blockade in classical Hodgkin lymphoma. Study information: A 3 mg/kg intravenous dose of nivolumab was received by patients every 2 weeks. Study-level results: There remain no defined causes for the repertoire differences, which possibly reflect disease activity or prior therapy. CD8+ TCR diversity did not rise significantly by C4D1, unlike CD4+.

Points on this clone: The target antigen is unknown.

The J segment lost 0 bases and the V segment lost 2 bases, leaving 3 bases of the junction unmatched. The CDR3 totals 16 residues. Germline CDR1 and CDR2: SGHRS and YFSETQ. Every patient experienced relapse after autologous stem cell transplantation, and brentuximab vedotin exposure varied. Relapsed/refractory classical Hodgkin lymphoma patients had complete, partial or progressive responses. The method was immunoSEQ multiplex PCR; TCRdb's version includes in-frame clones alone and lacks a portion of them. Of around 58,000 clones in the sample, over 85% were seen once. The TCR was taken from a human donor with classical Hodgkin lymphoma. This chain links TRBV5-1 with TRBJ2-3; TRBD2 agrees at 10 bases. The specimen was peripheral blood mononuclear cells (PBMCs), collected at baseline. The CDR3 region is CASSFPSGSSTDTQYF. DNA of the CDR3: TGCGCCAGCAGCTTCCCTAGCGGGAGCAGCACAGATACGCAGTATTTT.